This T cell receptor beta chain came from a study of T cells in Graves' hyperthyroidism and ophthalmopathy. With V trimmed by 3 bases and J by 5 bases, 7 bases remained unmatched. The CDR3 has 15 residues. This clonotype was seen repeatedly, ten times or more. Absence of ophthalmopathy progression within 18 months defined stable Graves' hyperthyroidism. It was RNA transcripts that yielded the amplified TCR beta CDR3 regions. HTBI primers drove first-round RT-PCR of the TCR CDR3. TCRdb processed the multiplex PCR reads anew with MiXCR; each CDR3 protein has one entry. Of approximately 520,000 distinct CDR3 sequences listed, 20% are singletons.

This clonotype was obtained from a man aged 18 to 29 with Graves' hyperthyroidism. Sequenced: blood. The chain recombines TRBV12-3 or TRBV12-4 with TRBJ2-5, with TRBD2 identical over 9 bases. In DNA, the CDR3 is TGTGCCAGCAGTTTTAGGATAGCGGGGGACGAGACCCAGTACTTC. Protein sequence: CASSFRIAGDETQYF.